This T cell receptor (beta chain) was found in a study of cytomegalovirus exposure and HLA in healthy donors. PCR used 60 Vbeta primers and 13 Jbeta primers. Sequencing used immunoSEQ multiplex PCR; TCRdb keeps in-frame clones, though not all of them. The table has about 130,000 clones, 65% to 75% seen once. Germline trimming cut 7 bases from V and 5 bases from J; bases unmatched to any gene: 7. The CDR3 extends over 13 amino acids. CDR1 and CDR2 from the germline V gene are SQVTM and ANQGSEA. The sequencing input was PBMCs. This rearrangement joins TRBV29-1 to TRBJ2-1; the match to TRBD1 covers 8 bases. This clonotype originated in a man aged 35-49 years in good health and CMV-seropositive. CDR3 coding DNA: TGCAGCGCTGTGGACAGGGTCCACAATGAGCAGTTCTTC. Translating it yields CSAVDRVHNEQFF.